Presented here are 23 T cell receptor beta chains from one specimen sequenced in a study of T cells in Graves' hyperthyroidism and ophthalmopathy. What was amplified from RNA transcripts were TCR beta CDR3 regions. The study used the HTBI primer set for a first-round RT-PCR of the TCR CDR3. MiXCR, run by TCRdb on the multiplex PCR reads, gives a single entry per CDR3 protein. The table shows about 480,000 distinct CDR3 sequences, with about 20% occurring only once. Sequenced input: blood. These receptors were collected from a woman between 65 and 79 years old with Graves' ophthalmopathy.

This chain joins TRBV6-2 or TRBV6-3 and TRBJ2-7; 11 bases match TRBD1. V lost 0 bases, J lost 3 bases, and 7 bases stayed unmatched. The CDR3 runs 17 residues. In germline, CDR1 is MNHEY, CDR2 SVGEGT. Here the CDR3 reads CASSYSQSGQGDYEQYF. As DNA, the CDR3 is TGTGCCAGCAGTTACTCGCAGTCGGGACAGGGGGACTACGAGCAGTACTTC.

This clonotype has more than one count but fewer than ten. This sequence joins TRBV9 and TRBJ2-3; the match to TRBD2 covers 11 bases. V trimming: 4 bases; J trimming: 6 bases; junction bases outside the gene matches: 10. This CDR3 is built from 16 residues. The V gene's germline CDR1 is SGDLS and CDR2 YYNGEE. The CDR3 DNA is TGTGCCAGCAGCACTCTAGCGGGAGGTGTGGAGGATACGCAGTATTTT. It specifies CASSTLAGGVEDTQYF.

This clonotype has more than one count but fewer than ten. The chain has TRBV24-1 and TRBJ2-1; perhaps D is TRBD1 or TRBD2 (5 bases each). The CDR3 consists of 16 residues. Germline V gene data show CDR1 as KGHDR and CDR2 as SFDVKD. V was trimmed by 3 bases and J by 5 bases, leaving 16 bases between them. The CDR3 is CATSDPGTRGHNEQFF. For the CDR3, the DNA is TGTGCCACCAGTGATCCCGGGACCCGAGGCCACAATGAGCAGTTCTTC.

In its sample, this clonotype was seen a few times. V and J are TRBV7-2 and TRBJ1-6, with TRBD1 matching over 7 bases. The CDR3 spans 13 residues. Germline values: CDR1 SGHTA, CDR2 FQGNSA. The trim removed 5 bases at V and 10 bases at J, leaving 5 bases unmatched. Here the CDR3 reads CASSRDRWSPLHF. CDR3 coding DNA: TGTGCCAGCAGCCGGGACAGATGGTCACCCCTCCACTTT.

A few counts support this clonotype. CDR3 sequence reads: CASSSLGAGGDGTGTQYF. The CDR3 coding sequence is TGTGCCAGCAGCTCCCTGGGGGCGGGGGGGGATGGTACTGGGACCCAGTACTTC. The rearrangement links TRBV7-2 to TRBJ2-5; 9 nucleotides align to TRBD2. The CDR3 extends over 18 amino acids. Germline CDR1 and CDR2: SGHTA and FQGNSA. The V segment lost 4 bases and the J segment 7 bases; nucleotides outside the gene matches: 19.

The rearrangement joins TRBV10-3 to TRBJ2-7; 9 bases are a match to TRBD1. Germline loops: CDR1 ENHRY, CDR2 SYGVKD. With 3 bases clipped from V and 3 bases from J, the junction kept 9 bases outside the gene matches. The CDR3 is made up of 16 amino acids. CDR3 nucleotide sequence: TGTGCCATCAGTGATCCTCCGGGACAGGGAAGCTACGAGCAGTACTTC. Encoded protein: CAISDPPGQGSYEQYF.

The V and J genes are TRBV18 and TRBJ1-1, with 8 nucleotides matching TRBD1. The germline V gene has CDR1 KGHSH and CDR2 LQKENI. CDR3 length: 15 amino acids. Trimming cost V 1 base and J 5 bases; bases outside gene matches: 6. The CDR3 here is CASSPQGTGGTEAFF. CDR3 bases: TGTGCCAGCTCACCACAAGGGACAGGCGGGACTGAAGCTTTCTTT.

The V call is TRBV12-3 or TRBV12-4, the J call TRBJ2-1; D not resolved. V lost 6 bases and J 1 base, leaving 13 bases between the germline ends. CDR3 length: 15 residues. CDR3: CASRKASQSYNEQFF. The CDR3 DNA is TGTGCCAGCAGAAAGGCCTCCCAATCCTACAATGAGCAGTTCTTC.

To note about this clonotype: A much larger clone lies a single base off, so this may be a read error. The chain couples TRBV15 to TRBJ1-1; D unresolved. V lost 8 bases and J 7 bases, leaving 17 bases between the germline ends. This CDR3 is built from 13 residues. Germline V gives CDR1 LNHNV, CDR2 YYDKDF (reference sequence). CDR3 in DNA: TGTGCCACCCGAAGGCGGGCCTACGGTGAAGCTTTCTTT. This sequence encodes CATRRRAYGEAFF.

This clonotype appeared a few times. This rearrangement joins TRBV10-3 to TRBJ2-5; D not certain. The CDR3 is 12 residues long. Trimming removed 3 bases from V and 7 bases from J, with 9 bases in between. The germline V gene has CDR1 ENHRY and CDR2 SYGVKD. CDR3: CAISEVPSTQYF. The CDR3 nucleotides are TGTGCCATCAGTGAAGTCCCCTCGACCCAGTACTTC.

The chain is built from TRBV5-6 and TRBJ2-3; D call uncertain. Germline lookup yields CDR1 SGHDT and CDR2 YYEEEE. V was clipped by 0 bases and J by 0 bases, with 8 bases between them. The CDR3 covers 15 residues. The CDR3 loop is CASSLEALSTDTQYF. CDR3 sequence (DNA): TGTGCCAGCAGCTTGGAAGCCCTCAGCACAGATACGCAGTATTTT.

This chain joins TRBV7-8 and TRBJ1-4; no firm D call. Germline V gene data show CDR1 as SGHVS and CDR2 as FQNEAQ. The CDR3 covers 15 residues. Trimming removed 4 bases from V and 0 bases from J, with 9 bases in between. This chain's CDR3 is CASSSAAATNEKLFF. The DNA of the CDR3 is TGTGCCAGCAGCTCTGCAGCCGCAACTAATGAAAAACTGTTTTTT.

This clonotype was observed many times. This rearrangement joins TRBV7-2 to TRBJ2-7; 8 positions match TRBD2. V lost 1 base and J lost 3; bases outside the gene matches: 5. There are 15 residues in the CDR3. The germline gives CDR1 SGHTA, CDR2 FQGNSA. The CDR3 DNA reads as TGTGCCAGCAGCTTAGAGGCTAGCGGGTACTACGAGCAGTACTTC. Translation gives CASSLEASGYYEQYF.

The CDR3 here is CASSRTGGGKNIQYF. CDR3 sequence (DNA): TGTGCCAGCAGCCGGACAGGGGGCGGCAAAAACATTCAGTACTTC. The J gene is TRBJ2-4, the V gene TRBV28, with TRBD1 identical over 11 bases. Germline CDR1 reads MDHEN; CDR2 reads SYDVKM. The CDR3 is 15 amino acids. The ends lost 6 bases at V and 3 bases at J; junction bases unmatched: 4.

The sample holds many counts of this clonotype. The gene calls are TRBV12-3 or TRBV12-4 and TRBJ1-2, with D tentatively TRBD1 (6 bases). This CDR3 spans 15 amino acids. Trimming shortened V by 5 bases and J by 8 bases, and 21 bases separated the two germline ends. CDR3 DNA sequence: TGTGCCAGCAGTAGCGAACTCCGGGACACAGCGGGCTACACCTTC. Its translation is CASSSELRDTAGYTF.

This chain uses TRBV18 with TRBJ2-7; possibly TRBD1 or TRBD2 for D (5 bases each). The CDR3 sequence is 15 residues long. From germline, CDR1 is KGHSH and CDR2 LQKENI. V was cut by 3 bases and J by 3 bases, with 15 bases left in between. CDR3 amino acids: CASSPQGPGSYEQYF. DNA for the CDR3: TGTGCCAGCTCACCCCAGGGACCGGGCAGCTACGAGCAGTACTTC.

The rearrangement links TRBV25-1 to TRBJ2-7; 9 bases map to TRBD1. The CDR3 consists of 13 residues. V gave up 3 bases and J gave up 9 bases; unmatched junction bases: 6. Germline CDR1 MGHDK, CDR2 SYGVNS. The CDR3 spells CASSDTGQGRQYF. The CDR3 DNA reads TGTGCCAGCAGTGATACCGGACAGGGGAGGCAGTACTTC.

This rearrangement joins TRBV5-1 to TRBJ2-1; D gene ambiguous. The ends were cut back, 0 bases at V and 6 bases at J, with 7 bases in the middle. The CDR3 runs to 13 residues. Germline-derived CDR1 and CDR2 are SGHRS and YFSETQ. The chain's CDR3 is CASSLEGPNEQFF. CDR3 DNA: TGCGCCAGCAGCTTGGAGGGCCCCAATGAGCAGTTCTTC.

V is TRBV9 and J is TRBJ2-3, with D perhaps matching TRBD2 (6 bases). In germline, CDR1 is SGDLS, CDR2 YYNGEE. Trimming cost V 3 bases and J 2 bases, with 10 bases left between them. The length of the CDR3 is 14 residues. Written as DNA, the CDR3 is TGTGCCAGCAGCGGAGGGACTTTCACAGATACGCAGTATTTT. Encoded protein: CASSGGTFTDTQYF.

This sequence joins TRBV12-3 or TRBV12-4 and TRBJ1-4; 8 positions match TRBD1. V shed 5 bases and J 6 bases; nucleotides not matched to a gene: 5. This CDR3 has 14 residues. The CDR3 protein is CASSTTGDHEKLFF. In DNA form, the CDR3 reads TGTGCCAGCAGTACGACAGGGGATCATGAAAAACTGTTTTTT.

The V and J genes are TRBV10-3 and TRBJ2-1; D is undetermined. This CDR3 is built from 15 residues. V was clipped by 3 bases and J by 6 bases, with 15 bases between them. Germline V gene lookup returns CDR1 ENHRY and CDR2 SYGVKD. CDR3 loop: CAISDAGAFGNEQFF. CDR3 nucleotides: TGTGCCATCAGTGATGCTGGCGCGTTCGGCAATGAGCAGTTCTTC.

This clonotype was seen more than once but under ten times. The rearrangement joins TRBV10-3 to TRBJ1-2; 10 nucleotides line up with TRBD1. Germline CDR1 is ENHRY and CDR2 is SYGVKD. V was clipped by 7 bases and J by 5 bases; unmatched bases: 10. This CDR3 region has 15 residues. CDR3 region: CAITFTGTGVYGYTF. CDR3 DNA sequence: TGTGCCATCACATTTACCGGGACAGGGGTGTATGGCTACACCTTC.

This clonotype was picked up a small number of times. The CDR3 loop reads CSVLHRDRVYGYTF. The CDR3 DNA follows: TGCAGTGTTCTTCACCGGGACAGGGTCTATGGCTACACCTTC. V gene TRBV20-1 combines with J gene TRBJ1-2, with 9 bases fitting TRBD1. Germline V gene sequence: CDR1 DFQATT, CDR2 SNEGSKA (reference sequence). Germline trimming cut 7 bases from V and 4 bases from J; bases unmatched to any gene: 10. The CDR3 has 14 amino acids.